This T cell receptor beta chain came from a study of T cell responses to AZD1222 COVID-19 vaccine. Concerning this clone: Its antigen is undetermined.

The protocol was immunoSEQ multiplex PCR, while the TCRdb copy is restricted to in-frame clones and leaves out a portion. The table has some 90,000 clones, around 90% seen once. The J segment lost 10 bases and the V segment lost 4 bases, leaving 6 bases of the junction unmatched. CDR3 length equals 14 residues. Germline CDR1 and CDR2: SNHLY and FYNNEI. Broader study findings: The repertoires were collected only after the peak T cell response.

Here the sequenced sample was peripheral blood, taken on day 0 of AZD1222 vaccination. The V call is TRBV2, the J call TRBJ2-1; 11 bases match TRBD2. The clonotype was recovered from an adult in good health. The CDR3: CASSVSGRAHEQFF. The CDR3 DNA reads as TGTGCCAGCAGTGTTAGCGGGAGGGCCCACGAGCAGTTCTTC.